The 11 T cell receptor beta chains below come from one sample, sequenced in a study of spatial heterogeneity in lung cancer. The time point here: sample taken at primary tumor resection. Unsorted tumor, nontumor lung tissue or cryopreserved PBMC supplied the whole RNA. TCRdb fed the 5' RACE reads into MiXCR, producing one record per CDR3 protein. The sample holds under 100,000 distinct CDR3 sequences, roughly 9.5% seen once. The material sequenced was PBMCs, taken at surgery. These TCRs come from a male donor with early-stage non-small cell lung cancer.

This clonotype was detected many times. This rearrangement joins TRBV6-1 to TRBJ2-7; D gene unclear. Trimming pared 0 bases from V and 3 bases from J, leaving 6 bases between. From germline, CDR1 is MNHNS and CDR2 SASEGT. CDR3 length equals 13 residues. The CDR3 coding sequence is TGTGCCAGCAGTGAAGCGATCATCTACGAGCAGTACTTC. Its translation is CASSEAIIYEQYF.

The V call is TRBV5-6, the J call TRBJ2-3; TRBD2 aligns across 11 bases. This CDR3 comprises 16 residues. Trimming at V came to 4 bases and at J to 3 bases, leaving 7 bases not matched to a gene. CDR1 is SGHDT, CDR2 YYEEEE, per germline. DNA of the CDR3: TGTGCCAGCAGCGTTGGGACTAGCGGTTGGACAGATACGCAGTATTTT. It is translated as CASSVGTSGWTDTQYF.

The chain is built from TRBV9 and TRBJ2-7; perhaps TRBD2 as D (5 bases). Trimming removed 0 bases at V and 2 bases at J, with 12 bases between. Looked up from germline, CDR1 is SGDLS and CDR2 is YYNGEE. The CDR3 extends over 15 amino acids. This CDR3 reads CASSVDLASTYEQYF. CDR3 nucleotide sequence: TGTGCCAGCAGCGTAGATTTAGCGTCTACCTACGAGCAGTACTTC.

This clonotype occurred a few times. This chain links TRBV7-3 with TRBJ2-7, with 8 bases fitting TRBD2. Losses at the gene ends were 4 bases for V and 4 bases for J; bases not matched to a gene: 18. This CDR3 contains 18 residues. Germline V gene data show CDR1 as SGHTA and CDR2 as FQGTGA. This CDR3 reads CASSSPSGQAGFPYEQYF. CDR3 in DNA: TGTGCCAGCAGCTCCCCTAGCGGGCAGGCAGGTTTTCCGTACGAGCAGTACTTC.

A few counts support this clonotype. This chain links TRBV6-6 with TRBJ1-2; tentatively, D is TRBD1 (5 bases). CDR1 is MNHNY, CDR2 SVGAGI, per germline (reference sequence). With 2 bases removed from V and 3 bases from J, the gap between germline ends came to 7 bases. The CDR3 has 13 amino acids. This CDR3 is CASSYGADYGYTF. DNA of the CDR3: TGTGCCAGCAGTTACGGGGCCGACTATGGCTACACCTTC.

This clonotype was picked up a small number of times. The chain joins TRBV9 to TRBJ1-4; D ambiguous. CDR1 and CDR2 (germline): SGDLS, YYNGEE. Trimming left V 0 bases short and J 8 bases short, with 11 bases between. The CDR3 length is 14 residues. In DNA form, the CDR3 reads TGTGCCAGCAGCGTAGAAGGGCTTGGGGAAAAACTGTTTTTT. This sequence encodes CASSVEGLGEKLFF.

This clonotype was counted at least ten times. The chain carries TRBV10-3 and TRBJ2-1; D assignment may be TRBD1 or TRBD2 (5 bases each). Trimming took 0 bases from V and 10 from J, leaving 7 bases between them. The CDR3 sequence is 12 residues long. Germline-derived CDR1 and CDR2 are ENHRY and SYGVKD. The CDR3: CAISESGDEQFF. The DNA for the CDR3 is TGTGCCATCAGTGAGTCTGGGGACGAGCAGTTCTTC.

CDR3 DNA sequence: TGCGCCAGCAGCCCCGGGACTAGCGGGAATGATGAGCAGTTCTTC. It codes for CASSPGTSGNDEQFF. The chain recombines TRBV5-1 with TRBJ2-1, with 13 bases matching TRBD2. The V and J ends lost 4 bases and 8 bases, in that order; junction bases with no gene match: 6. CDR1 is SGHRS, CDR2 YFSETQ, per germline. The CDR3 consists of 15 residues.

The chain links TRBV6-2 or TRBV6-3 to TRBJ1-4; D unresolved. The CDR3 runs 15 residues. The V gene's germline CDR1 is MNHEY and CDR2 SVGEGT. The V end lost 6 bases, the J end lost 0 bases, and 11 bases lay between the germline ends. Written as DNA, the CDR3 is TGTGCCAGCAGGTCCCGCCTTGCAACTAATGAAAAACTGTTTTTT. Amino acid sequence: CASRSRLATNEKLFF.

The sample holds a few counts of this clonotype. The V gene is TRBV29-1, the J gene TRBJ1-1; perhaps TRBD1 as D (5 bases). The CDR3 runs 12 residues. V dropped 1 base and J dropped 3 bases, with 6 bases sitting between them. CDR1 is SQVTM and CDR2 is ANQGSEA in the germline V gene. As DNA, the CDR3 is TGCAGCGTTGAAGGGGGGGACACTGAAGCTTTCTTT. Amino acid sequence: CSVEGGDTEAFF.

This clonotype was observed at least ten times. The rearrangement uses TRBV10-3 and TRBJ1-5; D ambiguous. Germline V gene sequence: CDR1 ENHRY, CDR2 SYGVKD. This CDR3 is 13 amino acids long. The germline V and J ends were trimmed by 0 bases and 11 bases, with 11 bases remaining between them. The CDR3 region is CAISESTWTSQHF. The CDR3 nucleotides are TGTGCCATCAGTGAGTCGACTTGGACTTCCCAGCATTTT.